What follows are 23 T cell receptor beta chains derived from one specimen sequenced in a study of cytomegalovirus exposure and HLA in healthy donors. The data were produced by immunoSEQ multiplex PCR, yet TCRdb's version contains in-frame clones alone and is incomplete. The sample has fewer than 350,000 clones, more than 75% seen once. What was sequenced was PBMCs. The receptors stem from a woman under 30 in good health and CMV-seronegative.

J is TRBJ2-7 and V is TRBV18, with 9 bases identical to TRBD1. This CDR3 contains 15 residues. J was trimmed by 4 bases and V by 0 bases; bases with no gene match: 4. Germline V lookup: CDR1 KGHSH, CDR2 LQKENI. The CDR3 here is CASSPPGGQGYEQYF. The CDR3 nucleotides are TGTGCCAGCTCACCACCCGGGGGACAGGGTTACGAGCAGTACTTC.

This chain uses TRBV28 with TRBJ1-2; 7 nucleotides align to TRBD1. The CDR3 length is 15 residues. CDR1 and CDR2 (germline): MDHEN, SYDVKM. Germline trimming cut 6 bases from V and 4 bases from J; bases unmatched to any gene: 11. The CDR3 DNA is TGTGCCAGCAGAGAACGAGGGGGCTTCGGCTATGGCTACACCTTC. Its protein product is CASRERGGFGYGYTF.

J is TRBJ2-3 and V is TRBV28; 7 nucleotides match TRBD1. Germline V gene sequence: CDR1 MDHEN, CDR2 SYDVKM. Trimming at V came to 3 bases and at J to 4 bases, leaving 7 bases not matched to a gene. The CDR3 has 15 residues. This chain's CDR3 is CASSFGQASSDTQYF. CDR3 coding DNA: TGTGCCAGCAGTTTTGGACAGGCTTCCTCAGATACGCAGTATTTT.

The V gene is TRBV11-2, the J gene TRBJ2-2; D remains unclear. V gave up 6 bases and J gave up 2 bases, with 10 bases separating them. The CDR3 has 14 residues. Per germline, CDR1 SGHAT and CDR2 FQNNGV. In DNA form, the CDR3 reads TGTGCCAGCAGGTCCAGGCCAAACACCGGGGAGCTGTTTTTT. It encodes CASRSRPNTGELFF.

The chain has TRBV6-5 and TRBJ1-4, with 8 bases identical to TRBD1. J was trimmed by 9 bases and V by 10 bases; bases with no gene match: 13. Germline CDR1 is MNHEY and CDR2 is SVGAGI. The CDR3 spans 14 residues. CDR3 region: CATPARQGMQKLFF. CDR3 DNA sequence: TGTGCCACCCCGGCCAGACAGGGGATGCAAAAACTGTTTTTT.

The rearrangement uses TRBV28 and TRBJ2-7, with D possibly TRBD1 on 6 matching bases. Trimming removed 4 bases from V and 12 bases from J, with 13 bases in between. Per the germline V gene, CDR1 is MDHEN and CDR2 is SYDVKM. This CDR3 has 11 amino acids. The CDR3 bases are TGTGCCAGCAGTTCTATTTCAGGGGCGTACTTC. Encoded protein: CASSSISGAYF.

CDR3 sequence: CASSQELAGAGELFF. For the CDR3, the DNA is TGCGCCAGCAGCCAAGAACTAGCGGGAGCCGGGGAGCTGTTTTTT. This chain connects TRBV4-3 to TRBJ2-2; 11 bases are a match to TRBD2. CDR1 and CDR2 from the germline V gene are LGHNA and YSLEER. After removal of 0 bases from V and 6 bases from J, the junction contained 0 bases not matched to a gene. CDR3 length equals 15 residues.

J is TRBJ2-2 and V is TRBV18; a possible D gene is TRBD2 (7 bases). This CDR3 has 16 amino acids. The V gene's germline CDR1 is KGHSH and CDR2 LQKENI. Trimming left V 3 bases short and J 1 base short, with 12 bases between. CDR3 nucleotides: TGTGCCAGCTCACCCCGGGGGGACATGAACACCGGGGAGCTGTTTTTT. Its protein product is CASSPRGDMNTGELFF.

The chain combines TRBV7-2 with TRBJ2-7, with a tentative D call TRBD2 (5 bases). Germline CDR1 and CDR2: SGHTA and FQGNSA. The V end lost 4 bases, the J end lost 3 bases, and 10 bases lay between the germline ends. The CDR3 totals 13 residues. In DNA, the CDR3 is TGTGCCAGCAGCTCTCGCCGGGGCTACGAGCAGTACTTC. Protein product: CASSSRRGYEQYF.

CDR3 sequence (DNA): TGTGCCAGCAGTGATCAGGTCCCGCAGTACTTC. Protein product: CASSDQVPQYF. The chain uses TRBV6-1 and TRBJ2-7; D call uncertain. This CDR3 spans 11 amino acids. V lost 3 bases to trimming and J lost 9 bases, with 9 bases between them. Germline V CDR1 and CDR2: MNHNS, SASEGT.

The chain has TRBV4-1 and TRBJ1-3; D remains unclear. V was clipped by 0 bases and J by 6 bases, with 6 bases between them. CDR1 and CDR2 (germline): MGHRA, YSYEKL. The CDR3 runs 13 residues. CDR3 amino acids: CASSQDPLNTIYF. For the CDR3, the DNA is TGCGCCAGCAGCCAAGACCCCTTAAACACCATATATTTT.

V and J are TRBV28 and TRBJ2-7, with 7 bases matching TRBD1. The CDR3 covers 13 residues. Germline V gene data show CDR1 as MDHEN and CDR2 as SYDVKM. V trimming: 6 bases; J trimming: 2 bases; junction bases outside the gene matches: 4. CDR3 DNA: TGTGCCAGCAGAGTAACAGGGGCCTACGAGCAGTACTTC. It yields the protein CASRVTGAYEQYF.

The genes are TRBV7-8 and TRBJ2-7; 9 bases map to TRBD1. The germline CDR1 and CDR2 sequences are SGHVS and FQNEAQ. The CDR3 is 15 amino acids. After removal of 5 bases from V and 2 bases from J, the junction contained 7 bases not matched to a gene. The CDR3 sequence: CASSPLTGGTYEQYF. The CDR3 DNA follows: TGTGCCAGCAGCCCTTTGACAGGGGGGACCTACGAGCAGTACTTC.

V is TRBV27 and J is TRBJ2-3, with 12 bases lining up with TRBD2. V lost 3 bases, J lost 5 bases, and 9 bases stayed unmatched. This CDR3 spans 17 amino acids. Germline V gene sequence: CDR1 MNHEY, CDR2 SMNVEV (reference sequence). The CDR3 region is CASSFYVPGLAGDTQYF. The CDR3 nucleotides are TGTGCCAGCAGTTTCTATGTACCGGGACTAGCGGGAGATACGCAGTATTTT.

The sample holds one count of this clone. The V call is TRBV28, the J call TRBJ2-7; 8 nucleotides line up with TRBD1. Germline CDR1 and CDR2: MDHEN and SYDVKM. V was clipped by 4 bases and J by 2 bases; unmatched bases: 7. The CDR3 is made up of 15 amino acids. CDR3 sequence: CASSSPGQVTYEQYF. The CDR3, as DNA: TGTGCCAGCAGTTCGCCGGGACAGGTCACCTACGAGCAGTACTTC.

V and J are TRBV5-5 and TRBJ1-2; D remains unclear. From germline, CDR1 is SGHKS and CDR2 YYEKEE (reference sequence). The CDR3 contains 13 residues. V was clipped by 0 bases and J by 4 bases, with 7 bases between them. CDR3: CASSLDSFYGYTF. Here the CDR3 DNA reads TGTGCCAGCAGCTTGGACAGCTTCTATGGCTACACCTTC.

In this sample, this clone turned up a few times. The chain joins TRBV29-1 to TRBJ2-2, with 9 bases that match TRBD1. CDR1 and CDR2 (germline): SQVTM, ANQGSEA. CDR3 length equals 18 residues. The junction had 16 bases not matched to a gene; V was cut back by 7 bases and J by 1 base. CDR3 DNA: TGCAGCGCTTATATTTTTGTGGGACAGGGATGGAACACCGGGGAGCTGTTTTTT. Translated, it gives CSAYIFVGQGWNTGELFF.

This rearrangement joins TRBV13 to TRBJ1-2, with a tentative D call TRBD1 (5 bases). The V end was cut by 1 base, the J end by 6 bases, with 12 bases between. This CDR3 is built from 14 residues. Germline CDR1 is PRHDT and CDR2 is FYEKMQ (reference sequence). CDR3 DNA sequence: TGTGCCAGCAGCTTAGCACCGACAGATGATGGCTACACCTTC. It specifies CASSLAPTDDGYTF.

The chain combines TRBV9 with TRBJ2-7; the D gene is possibly TRBD2 (7 bases). The CDR3 length is 15 residues. V lost 0 bases to trimming and J lost 6 bases, with 16 bases between them. CDR1 and CDR2 (germline): SGDLS, YYNGEE. CDR3 nucleotide sequence: TGTGCCAGCAGCGTAGGGGTAGGGGGGGCTGGCGAGCAGTACTTC. It is translated as CASSVGVGGAGEQYF.

This clone was found once. DNA for the CDR3: TGTGCCAGCAGCTTGGCGGATGCGGAAAACACCATATATTTT. Its translation: CASSLADAENTIYF. The chain joins TRBV13 to TRBJ1-3; D is undetermined. CDR1 is PRHDT and CDR2 is FYEKMQ in the germline V gene (reference sequence). The CDR3 is 14 amino acids. The V end was cut by 3 bases, the J end by 6 bases, with 12 bases between.

The chain is built from TRBV27 and TRBJ1-2; tentative D call: TRBD1 (5 bases). The V end lost 5 bases, the J end lost 5 bases, and 18 bases lay between the germline ends. Germline V lookup: CDR1 MNHEY, CDR2 SMNVEV (reference sequence). The CDR3 runs 15 residues. For the CDR3, the DNA is TGTGCCAGCAGTGCAGTGGGGGAGGTTAGGTATGGCTACACCTTC. As protein: CASSAVGEVRYGYTF.

CDR3 DNA: TGCGCCAGCAGCCCCACCGGGGTGAACACTGAAGCTTTCTTT. Translated, it gives CASSPTGVNTEAFF. The gene calls are TRBV5-1 and TRBJ1-1; unclear D gene. The CDR3 loop spans 14 amino acids. Between the trimmed V and J ends, which lost 4 bases and 0 bases, there was a span of 10 bases. CDR1 SGHRS and CDR2 YFSETQ come from the germline V gene.

J is TRBJ1-2 and V is TRBV28, with TRBD1 matching 8 bases. V shed 6 bases and J 4 bases; nucleotides not matched to a gene: 4. The germline CDR1 and CDR2 sequences are MDHEN and SYDVKM. The CDR3 covers 13 residues. CDR3 DNA sequence: TGTGCCAGCAGCCGACAGGGGCTCTATGGCTACACCTTC. This encodes CASSRQGLYGYTF.